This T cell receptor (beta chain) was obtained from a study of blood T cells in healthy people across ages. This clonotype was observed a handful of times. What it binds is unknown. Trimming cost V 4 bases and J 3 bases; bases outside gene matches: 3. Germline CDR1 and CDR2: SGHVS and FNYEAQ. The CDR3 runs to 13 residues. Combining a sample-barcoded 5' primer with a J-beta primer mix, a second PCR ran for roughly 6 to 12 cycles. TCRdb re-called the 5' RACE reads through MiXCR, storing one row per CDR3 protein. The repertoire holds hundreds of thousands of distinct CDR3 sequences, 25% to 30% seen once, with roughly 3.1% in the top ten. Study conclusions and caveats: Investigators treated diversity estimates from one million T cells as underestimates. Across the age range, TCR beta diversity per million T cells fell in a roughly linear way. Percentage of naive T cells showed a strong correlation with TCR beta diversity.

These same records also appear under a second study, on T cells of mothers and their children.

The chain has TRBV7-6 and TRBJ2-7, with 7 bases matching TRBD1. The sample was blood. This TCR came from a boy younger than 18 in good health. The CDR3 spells CASSSTGHYEQYF. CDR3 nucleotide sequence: TGTGCCAGCAGCTCGACAGGGCACTACGAGCAGTACTTC.